These 9 T cell receptor beta chains share one sample of origin, sequenced in a study of blood T cell repertoires in COVID-19 (dated by TCRdb to between 2020 and 2021). The library was obtained by the immunoSEQ multiplex PCR assay. In its TCRdb copy, this immuneACCESS table keeps in-frame sequences only and misses some clones. Where compared with another copy, unresolved V genes explain less than half of these, and the others have no known cause. This sample has some 97,000 clones in its table, and more than 75% of those were observed once. More than 10% of the sample belongs to the ten largest clones. Material: peripheral blood. These receptor sequences come from a human donor in a cohort sampled during active COVID-19.

This clone was observed a single time. The genes are TRBV19 and TRBJ2-7; 7 nucleotides line up with TRBD2. Germline V gene lookup returns CDR1 LNHDA and CDR2 SQIVND (reference sequence). The CDR3 has 16 amino acids. V was clipped by 5 bases and J by 0 bases; unmatched bases: 10. The CDR3: CASSPLGGRASYEQYF. CDR3 nucleotides: TGTGCCAGTAGTCCCCTAGGCGGGAGAGCCTCCTACGAGCAGTACTTC.

The V call is TRBV6-2 or TRBV6-3, the J call TRBJ1-2; the match to TRBD1 covers 7 bases. The CDR3 is 14 residues long. Germline values: CDR1 MNHEY, CDR2 SVGEGT. Trimming at V came to 5 bases and at J to 5 bases, leaving 8 bases not matched to a gene. DNA for the CDR3: TGTGCCAGCAGTCCACCGGGACAGCGATATGGCTACACCTTC. Translating gives CASSPPGQRYGYTF.

This clone was seen more than once but under ten times. This chain connects TRBV9 to TRBJ2-2; D gene ambiguous. The CDR3 runs to 13 residues. V was cut by 2 bases and J by 2 bases, with 4 bases left in between. CDR1 is SGDLS, CDR2 YYNGEE, per germline. CDR3 sequence: CASSVQNTGELFF. The CDR3, as DNA: TGTGCCAGCAGCGTTCAAAACACCGGGGAGCTGTTTTTT.

This sequence joins TRBV5-1 and TRBJ2-7, with D tentatively TRBD2 (5 bases). CDR1 and CDR2 from the germline V gene are SGHRS and YFSETQ. The CDR3 consists of 14 residues. Deletions cut 2 bases from V and 4 bases from J, with 13 bases between. The chain's CDR3 is CASSFQDRTYEQYF. The CDR3 DNA reads TGCGCCAGCAGCTTTCAGGACCGGACTTACGAGCAGTACTTC.

V is TRBV6-5 and J is TRBJ1-2, with 7 bases identical to TRBD1. The CDR3 spans 14 residues. Germline assignment: CDR1 MNHEY and CDR2 SVGAGI. The V segment lost 6 bases and the J segment 7 bases; nucleotides outside the gene matches: 11. The CDR3 DNA follows: TGTGCCAGCAGCCGTGACAGGGATTGGTCTGGCTACACCTTC. The encoded protein is CASSRDRDWSGYTF.

This rearrangement joins TRBV24-1 to TRBJ2-3, with TRBD1 as a possible D gene (6 bases). Germline lookup yields CDR1 KGHDR and CDR2 SFDVKD. This CDR3 spans 14 amino acids. V was trimmed by 5 bases and J by 4 bases, leaving 12 bases between them. CDR3 bases: TGTGCCACCAGTGGAAGGGGGAGCGCAGATACGCAGTATTTT. As protein: CATSGRGSADTQYF.

The CDR3 bases are TGTGCCAGCTCACCAACAGGGAAGGTCAATGAGCAGTTCTTC. It codes for CASSPTGKVNEQFF. V usage is TRBV18 and J usage is TRBJ2-1, with D maybe TRBD1 (6 bases). This CDR3 is built from 14 residues. The V end was cut by 2 bases, the J end by 6 bases, with 11 bases between. Germline CDR1 and CDR2: KGHSH and LQKENI.

The CDR3 sequence: CASSKDSYSNQPQHF. DNA of the CDR3: TGTGCCAGCAGTAAGGACAGTTATAGCAATCAGCCCCAGCATTTT. The chain couples TRBV2 to TRBJ1-5; D is possibly TRBD1 (6 bases). Trimming cost V 5 bases and J 0 bases, with 11 bases left between them. The CDR3 consists of 15 residues. CDR1 SNHLY and CDR2 FYNNEI come from the germline V gene.

V usage is TRBV28 and J usage is TRBJ2-7, with 10 bases that match TRBD1. CDR3 size: 15 residues. Germline loops: CDR1 MDHEN, CDR2 SYDVKM. V was clipped by 4 bases and J by 2 bases; unmatched bases: 5. CDR3 nucleotides: TGTGCCAGCAGTTCATATGGACAGGGGGCCTACGAGCAGTACTTC. Translation: CASSSYGQGAYEQYF.